Listed here are 5 T cell receptor beta chains from one sample, sequenced in a study of OX40 agonist ivuxolimab in advanced cancers. Profiling relied on immunoSEQ multiplex PCR, and the TCRdb table lists in-frame clones only, not all of them. The data contain 60,000 to 75,000 clones, about 86% of them singletons. The source material was CD4+ or CD8+ T cells sorted from blood, sampled in a trial of the OX40 agonist ivuxolimab. The source of these receptors is an adult with an advanced solid tumor such as melanoma, head and neck, liver or kidney cancer.

V and J are TRBV6-6 and TRBJ1-1, with D possibly matching TRBD1 (5 bases). In germline, CDR1 is MNHNY, CDR2 SVGAGI (reference sequence). The CDR3 consists of 13 residues. Trimming removed 2 bases from V and 6 bases from J, with 10 bases in between. DNA for the CDR3: TGTGCCAGCAGTTACGATATAGGGGCTGAAGCTTTCTTT. Encoded protein: CASSYDIGAEAFF.

The V call is TRBV15, the J call TRBJ1-3, with D possibly TRBD1 on 5 matching bases. V was cut by 0 bases and J by 8 bases, with 11 bases left in between. The CDR3 totals 14 residues. Germline lookup yields CDR1 LNHNV and CDR2 YYDKDF (reference sequence). Written as DNA, the CDR3 is TGTGCCACCAGCAGAGATCGGAGGGGTTACACCATATATTTT. Residues: CATSRDRRGYTIYF.

The rearrangement links TRBV23-1 to TRBJ1-5; TRBD1 agrees at 8 bases. TRBV23-1 is designated an ORF whose function remains uncertain. Trimming cost V 6 bases and J 6 bases; bases outside gene matches: 13. CDR3 size: 16 residues. The CDR3 DNA reads TGCGCCAGCAGAAAGATCAGGGGGCGTGAGGGTCAGCCCCAGCATTTT. It specifies CASRKIRGREGQPQHF.

CDR3: CASSKPGLGGQETQYF. CDR3 in DNA: TGTGCCAGCAGTAAGCCGGGTCTAGGAGGCCAAGAGACCCAGTACTTC. The chain recombines TRBV25-1 with TRBJ2-5; D possibly corresponds to TRBD2 (5 bases). The germline gives CDR1 MGHDK, CDR2 SYGVNS. The germline V and J ends were trimmed by 5 bases and 1 base, with 17 bases remaining between them. The CDR3 sequence is 16 residues long.

The sample holds one count of this clone. The chain links TRBV27 to TRBJ1-6; 7 bases match TRBD1. The CDR3 consists of 15 residues. The germline V gene encodes CDR1 MNHEY and CDR2 SMNVEV (reference sequence). Trimming cost V 0 bases and J 6 bases; bases outside gene matches: 2. The CDR3: CASSLSGQFNSPLHF. The CDR3 nucleotides read TGTGCCAGCAGTTTATCGGGACAGTTTAATTCACCCCTCCACTTT.